These T cell receptor beta chains were read from a single sample in a study of CD8+ T cells in alopecia areata. TCRdb's copy holds only in-frame clones and misses some; the assay was immunoSEQ multiplex PCR. The data contain about 180,000 clones, roughly 58% of them singletons. Material: CD4+ T cells sorted from blood, obtained at approximately week 56, from a patient treated with tofacitinib. The origin of the receptors is a human donor with alopecia areata. Each CDR3 is given with its conserved first and last residue. Each record gives: CDR3 DNA, CDR3 protein, V gene, J gene, clone size, D gene. A D gene is named only where the DNA matches it firmly. Not every row has a clone size; where given, it reads once, few, many or a size class.

DNA: TGTGCCAGCCTTCGGGGGCACAGGGGAGGGAGCTCCTACGAGCAGTACTTC
CDR3: CASLRGHRGGSSYEQYF
V: TRBV2
J: TRBJ2-7
size: NA
D: NA

DNA: TGTGCCTGGAGCACAGGGACCACTAGAACCCAGTACTTC
CDR3: CAWSTGTTRTQYF
V: TRBV30
J: TRBJ2-5
size: NA
D: NA

DNA: TGTGCCAGCAGCTTAGGGCGGGACAATCAGCCCCAGCATTTT
CDR3: CASSLGRDNQPQHF
V: TRBV7-9
J: TRBJ1-5
size: NA
D: NA

DNA: TGTGCCAGCAGCCCGCGGGACAGACCAGATACGCAGTATTTT
CDR3: CASSPRDRPDTQYF
V: TRBV5-6
J: TRBJ2-3
size: NA
D: NA

DNA: TGCGCCAGCAGCTTGGACTCGGGAACTGAAGCTTTCTTT
CDR3: CASSLDSGTEAFF
V: TRBV5-1
J: TRBJ1-1
size: NA
D: NA

DNA: TGTGCCAGCAGTTCGTATGCGCGTGGCCAAGAGACCCAGTACTTC
CDR3: CASSSYARGQETQYF
V: TRBV6-6
J: TRBJ2-5
size: few
D: NA

DNA: TGTGCCAGCAGCCTTCAGCAGGGGGGCACTGAAGCTTTCTTT
CDR3: CASSLQQGGTEAFF
V: TRBV7-9
J: TRBJ1-1
size: NA
D: TRBD1

DNA: TGTGCCAGTACCCATCTATCCGCCACTGAAGCTTTCTTT
CDR3: CASTHLSATEAFF
V: TRBV19
J: TRBJ1-1
size: NA
D: NA

DNA: TGTGCCAGCAGCGCGGGACTAGCGGGTATCCAAGAGACCCAGTACTTC
CDR3: CASSAGLAGIQETQYF
V: TRBV5-4
J: TRBJ2-5
size: NA
D: TRBD2

DNA: TGTGCCAGCAGCTTAGAGCTGCAGGTCCTCCCGGTGACCTTC
CDR3: CASSLELQVLPVTF
V: TRBV11-3
J: TRBJ1-2
size: NA
D: NA

DNA: TGCAGCGCGGACCAGGGGCCGGGCACCGGGGAGCTGTTTTTT
CDR3: CSADQGPGTGELFF
V: TRBV29-1
J: TRBJ2-2
size: NA
D: NA

DNA: TGTGCCAGCAGCCCGACAGGGAGCAATCAGCCCCAGCATTTT
CDR3: CASSPTGSNQPQHF
V: TRBV7-9
J: TRBJ1-5
size: NA
D: TRBD1

DNA: TGTGCCACGCGGCCGGGACTAGCGGGGACAGATACGCAGTATTTT
CDR3: CATRPGLAGTDTQYF
V: TRBV10-3
J: TRBJ2-3
size: NA
D: TRBD2

DNA: TGTGCCAGCAGTCAGACAGGGGATCATGGCTACACCTTC
CDR3: CASSQTGDHGYTF
V: TRBV6-6
J: TRBJ1-2
size: NA
D: TRBD1

DNA: TGCAGCGCAACCCCGGGAGCGTATCGTTCCAATGAGCAGTTCTTC
CDR3: CSATPGAYRSNEQFF
V: TRBV29-1
J: TRBJ2-1
size: few
D: NA

DNA: TGTGCCTGGAGTTCCCTAGGACAGGGGGACAGGGATGAGCAGTTCTTC
CDR3: CAWSSLGQGDRDEQFF
V: TRBV30
J: TRBJ2-1
size: NA
D: TRBD1

DNA: TGTGCCAGCAGTTCTAGCGGGGGGGCCCTAGAGACCCAGTACTTC
CDR3: CASSSSGGALETQYF
V: TRBV6-6
J: TRBJ2-5
size: few
D: TRBD2

DNA: TGTGCCAGCAGCCGCCGGGACAGCCTCCAAGAGACCCAGTACTTC
CDR3: CASSRRDSLQETQYF
V: TRBV5-4
J: TRBJ2-5
size: many
D: TRBD1

DNA: TGCGCCAGCAGCTTGGCCGGGACGGAAGAGACCCAGTACTTC
CDR3: CASSLAGTEETQYF
V: TRBV5-1
J: TRBJ2-5
size: NA
D: NA

DNA: TGTGCCAGCAGTCTTTCCGGGACCCTGAAAAAACTGTTTTTT
CDR3: CASSLSGTLKKLFF
V: TRBV2
J: TRBJ1-4
size: NA
D: NA

DNA: TGCAGCGGCCTGTCGGGTTACGAGCAGTACTTC
CDR3: CSGLSGYEQYF
V: TRBV29-1
J: TRBJ2-7
size: once
D: NA

DNA: TGTGCCAGCAGCTTACAGGTTCTCGAGCAGTACTTC
CDR3: CASSLQVLEQYF
V: TRBV7-9
J: TRBJ2-7
size: NA
D: NA

DNA: TGTGCCAGCAGCTTAGGGGGGGCCAGCACAGATACGCAGTATTTT
CDR3: CASSLGGASTDTQYF
V: TRBV7-8
J: TRBJ2-3
size: NA
D: NA

DNA: TGCGCCAGCAGCTTGGACAGTAATAGCAATCAGCCCCAGCATTTT
CDR3: CASSLDSNSNQPQHF
V: TRBV5-1
J: TRBJ1-5
size: few
D: NA

DNA: TGCAGCGTTGACCCTAGGGGGTTCGGGAACACTGAAGCTTTCTTT
CDR3: CSVDPRGFGNTEAFF
V: TRBV29-1
J: TRBJ1-1
size: NA
D: NA

DNA: TGTGCCTGGAGGAACCGGGGGGAGTGGAGCTACGAGCAGTACTTC
CDR3: CAWRNRGEWSYEQYF
V: TRBV30
J: TRBJ2-7
size: once
D: TRBD2

DNA: TGTGCCAGCAGTAAGCCGGGAGGGGGAGAGACCCAGTACTTC
CDR3: CASSKPGGGETQYF
V: TRBV25-1
J: TRBJ2-5
size: few
D: TRBD2

DNA: TGTGCCAGCAGGGCTCCCGGGGAGTCAGATACGCAGTATTTT
CDR3: CASRAPGESDTQYF
V: TRBV6-5
J: TRBJ2-3
size: NA
D: NA

DNA: TGTGCCACCAGCTACAGGGGGCTAGAGACCCAGTACTTC
CDR3: CATSYRGLETQYF
V: TRBV15
J: TRBJ2-5
size: NA
D: TRBD1

DNA: TGTGCCAGCAGATCAAATAAATTGAGCTCCTATAATTCACCCCTCCACTTT
CDR3: CASRSNKLSSYNSPLHF
V: TRBV7-2
J: TRBJ1-6
size: few
D: NA

DNA: TGTGCCAGCAGCTTAGTGAGAGATACGCAGTATTTT
CDR3: CASSLVRDTQYF
V: TRBV7-8
J: TRBJ2-3
size: NA
D: NA

DNA: TGTGCCAGCACCCAGCAGGGAGATAATTCACCCCTCCACTTT
CDR3: CASTQQGDNSPLHF
V: TRBV27
J: TRBJ1-6
size: few
D: NA

DNA: TGCGCCAGCAGCCAAGATAGGGGCCGCCATCAGCCCCAGCATTTT
CDR3: CASSQDRGRHQPQHF
V: TRBV4-1
J: TRBJ1-5
size: few
D: NA

DNA: TGTGCCTGGAATCGACAGTTCTACGAGCAGTACTTC
CDR3: CAWNRQFYEQYF
V: TRBV30
J: TRBJ2-7
size: NA
D: NA

DNA: TGTGCCAGCAGGGGTGGGCGCACTGAAGCTTTCTTT
CDR3: CASRGGRTEAFF
V: TRBV7-9
J: TRBJ1-1
size: NA
D: NA

DNA: TGTGCCAGCAGCCAAGATAACAGGGGAGGAGAGACCCAGTACTTC
CDR3: CASSQDNRGGETQYF
V: TRBV4-2
J: TRBJ2-5
size: NA
D: NA

DNA: TGCAGTGCTGTCGGGGAGACCCAGTACTTC
CDR3: CSAVGETQYF
V: TRBV20-1
J: TRBJ2-5
size: few
D: NA

DNA: TGTGCCATCAATCCGGGGGGCGAGACCCAGTACTTC
CDR3: CAINPGGETQYF
V: TRBV10-3
J: TRBJ2-5
size: NA
D: NA

DNA: TGTGCCTGGATGGGGGTCGGACAGGGACCCTCCTACGAGCAGTACTTC
CDR3: CAWMGVGQGPSYEQYF
V: TRBV30
J: TRBJ2-7
size: NA
D: TRBD1

DNA: TGTGCCATCAGTGAGTCAGCGCCTGGTACCGGGGAGCTGTTTTTT
CDR3: CAISESAPGTGELFF
V: TRBV10-3
J: TRBJ2-2
size: NA
D: NA

DNA: TGTGCCTGGAGTGTAGGGCCCTACGAGCAGTACTTC
CDR3: CAWSVGPYEQYF
V: TRBV30
J: TRBJ2-7
size: NA
D: NA

DNA: TGTGCCAGCAGCTCCGGACAGGGCAACTATGGCTACACCTTC
CDR3: CASSSGQGNYGYTF
V: TRBV7-9
J: TRBJ1-2
size: NA
D: TRBD1

DNA: TGTGCCAGCAGCTCCGGGACAGGGACCTATGGCTACACCTTC
CDR3: CASSSGTGTYGYTF
V: TRBV7-9
J: TRBJ1-2
size: few
D: TRBD1

DNA: TGTGCCAGCAGCCGCGGGACCTCCTACGAGCAGTACTTC
CDR3: CASSRGTSYEQYF
V: TRBV7-3
J: TRBJ2-7
size: NA
D: NA

DNA: TGCAGTGCAACAAGGAGGGAGACCCAGTACTTC
CDR3: CSATRRETQYF
V: TRBV20-1
J: TRBJ2-5
size: NA
D: NA

DNA: TGTGCCAGCAGTACGGGACAGAGGGCCGGGGAGCTGTTTTTT
CDR3: CASSTGQRAGELFF
V: TRBV2
J: TRBJ2-2
size: NA
D: TRBD1